This T cell receptor beta chain was captured in a study of cytomegalovirus exposure and HLA in healthy donors. Overall study results and limits: Published work reported that the classifier diagnosed cytomegalovirus status with high specificity and sensitivity. Indistinguishable V segments such as TRBV6-2 and TRBV6-3 were excluded. In vitro, a few CMV-associated chains proved specific for CMV antigens. Presence/absence comparisons presumed near-even sequencing depth among donors.

Vbeta (60) and Jbeta (13) primers were used in the PCR. The method was immunoSEQ multiplex PCR; TCRdb's version includes in-frame clones alone and lacks a portion of them. The sample comprises more than 60,000 clones, about 75% of which are singletons, and 3.3% rests with the top ten. Notes on this clone: The antigen remains unidentified.

Germline CDR1 SGHTS, CDR2 YDEGEE. The length of the CDR3 is 14 residues. With V trimmed by 4 bases and J by 0 bases, 3 bases remained unmatched. Sequencing used PBMCs. The V and J genes are TRBV5-8 and TRBJ1-1; 7 nucleotides align to TRBD1. The clonotype was recovered from a man aged 18 to 29 in good health and CMV-seronegative. CDR3 protein: CASSRDSLNTEAFF. The CDR3, as DNA: TGTGCCAGCAGCCGGGACAGCCTGAACACTGAAGCTTTCTTT.